The 20 T cell receptor beta chains reported below all come from one sample, sequenced in a study of OX40 agonist ivuxolimab in advanced cancers. Repertoires were generated with immunoSEQ multiplex PCR, while TCRdb's copy carries only in-frame clones and drops some. In the table there are about 43,000 clones, approximately 83% of which are singletons. Sequencing was performed on CD4+ or CD8+ T cells sorted from blood, taken in a trial of the OX40 agonist ivuxolimab. These receptor sequences come from an adult with an advanced solid tumor such as melanoma, head and neck, liver or kidney cancer.

V and J are TRBV10-3 and TRBJ1-1; the D is unclear. Trimming left V 2 bases short and J 3 bases short, with 4 bases between. The length of the CDR3 is 12 residues. In germline, CDR1 is ENHRY, CDR2 SYGVKD. The CDR3 DNA is TGTGCCATCAGTGAGGGATACACTGAAGCTTTCTTT. Its translation is CAISEGYTEAFF.

This clone was counted only a few times. This chain connects TRBV5-6 to TRBJ1-2; D is unclear. The V and J ends lost 2 bases and 1 base respectively, with 9 bases between them. Per germline, CDR1 SGHDT and CDR2 YYEEEE. The CDR3 runs to 14 residues. CDR3 loop: CASSFTGSNYGYTF. The CDR3 nucleotides read TGTGCCAGCAGCTTTACCGGGAGTAACTATGGCTACACCTTC.

As regards this clone: Other nucleotide sequences from this sample produce the same CDR3. The CDR3, as DNA: TGTGCCAGCAGTTACTCTAGTCCCGGGGAGCTGTTTTTT. Residues: CASSYSSPGELFF. The J gene is TRBJ2-2, the V gene TRBV6-6; D call uncertain. Germline V gene lookup returns CDR1 MNHNY and CDR2 SVGAGI (reference sequence). The V gene lost 0 bases and the J gene lost 6 bases, with 5 bases spanning the gap. The CDR3 runs to 13 residues.

J is TRBJ2-1 and V is TRBV19; D gene unclear. The CDR3 spans 11 residues. The germline V gene encodes CDR1 LNHDA and CDR2 SQIVND (reference sequence). The V end lost 6 bases, the J end lost 7 bases, and 7 bases lay between the germline ends. The CDR3 spells CASRKTNEQFF. The DNA for the CDR3 is TGTGCCAGTAGAAAAACGAATGAGCAGTTCTTC.

This chain links TRBV28 with TRBJ2-7; 12 bases are a match to TRBD2. The junction had 5 bases not matched to a gene; V was cut back by 2 bases and J by 0 bases. CDR1 MDHEN and CDR2 SYDVKM come from the germline V gene. This CDR3 has 17 residues. The DNA of the CDR3 is TGTGCCAGCAGTTTAGTCGGACTAGCGGGACCCTCCTACGAGCAGTACTTC. Its translation is CASSLVGLAGPSYEQYF.

The rearrangement links TRBV29-1 to TRBJ1-1; a possible D gene is TRBD1 (5 bases). Trimming pared 1 base from V and 6 bases from J, leaving 15 bases between. Germline-derived CDR1 and CDR2 are SQVTM and ANQGSEA. The CDR3 consists of 14 residues. CDR3 DNA sequence: TGCAGCGTTGAAGTGGGGGTCAGAGGGGCTGAAGCTTTCTTT. Residues: CSVEVGVRGAEAFF.

CDR3 nucleotides: TGTGCCAGCAGAGATTTCACGACAGGGGGCGGGGGGTACGGTTCACCCCTCCACTTT. It is translated as CASRDFTTGGGGYGSPLHF. The chain employs TRBV27 and TRBJ1-6; 10 bases are a match to TRBD1. Germline trimming cut 6 bases from V and 9 bases from J; bases unmatched to any gene: 20. CDR1 is MNHEY, CDR2 SMNVEV, per germline (reference sequence). The CDR3 extends over 19 amino acids.

V is TRBV6-6 and J is TRBJ2-1; tentatively, D is TRBD2 (6 bases). Germline CDR1 is MNHNY and CDR2 is SVGAGI (reference sequence). Trimming removed 7 bases at V and 9 bases at J, with 13 bases between. The CDR3 loop spans 12 amino acids. DNA for the CDR3: TGTGCCAGCACCGACGAGCGGGCTGAGCAGTTCTTC. Amino acid sequence: CASTDERAEQFF.

The table lists this clone with a count of one. The chain employs TRBV5-4 and TRBJ1-2; D may be TRBD1 (5 bases). The V end lost 0 bases, the J end lost 8 bases, and 8 bases lay between the germline ends. The CDR3 covers 12 residues. Germline CDR1 SGHNT, CDR2 YYREEE (reference sequence). The CDR3 DNA follows: TGTGCCAGCAGCTTGGATGGGGGAGGCTACACCTTC. Translating gives CASSLDGGGYTF.

This chain joins TRBV19 and TRBJ2-1; TRBD2 matches at 7 bases. The CDR3 runs 14 residues. The J segment lost 3 bases and the V segment lost 6 bases, leaving 5 bases of the junction unmatched. Per the germline V gene, CDR1 is LNHDA and CDR2 is SQIVND (reference sequence). DNA of the CDR3: TGTGCCAGTAGAAACAGCGGGGTCTACAATGAGCAGTTCTTC. It encodes CASRNSGVYNEQFF.

The rearrangement uses TRBV6-6 and TRBJ2-3, with 12 bases lining up with TRBD2. Germline V gene sequence: CDR1 MNHNY, CDR2 SVGAGI (reference sequence). The ends lost 6 bases at V and 5 bases at J; junction bases unmatched: 3. The CDR3 consists of 14 residues. The CDR3 DNA is TGTGCCAGCAGGACTAGCGGGGGACTAGATACGCAGTATTTT. Protein: CASRTSGGLDTQYF.

This chain links TRBV27 with TRBJ2-1; D possibly corresponds to TRBD1 (6 bases). CDR3 length: 16 amino acids. Germline CDR1 and CDR2: MNHEY and SMNVEV (reference sequence). The V gene lost 6 bases and the J gene lost 0 bases, with 15 bases spanning the gap. This CDR3 is CASRSGATGSYNEQFF. CDR3 nucleotide sequence: TGTGCCAGCAGGTCAGGGGCGACCGGCTCCTACAATGAGCAGTTCTTC.

This clone appeared a single time. The chain couples TRBV7-9 to TRBJ1-1, with a weak D call TRBD1 (5 bases). The V end lost 1 base, the J end lost 4 bases, and 10 bases lay between the germline ends. The germline V gene has CDR1 SEHNR and CDR2 FQNEAQ (reference sequence). The CDR3 length is 14 residues. In nucleotides, the CDR3 is TGTGCCAGCAGCTTAGGGGAAGGGGCCACTGAAGCTTTCTTT. Amino acids: CASSLGEGATEAFF.

The V call is TRBV7-9, the J call TRBJ2-7; no definite D call. The CDR3 extends over 14 amino acids. Germline V lookup: CDR1 SEHNR, CDR2 FQNEAQ (reference sequence). Trimming removed 9 bases at V and 1 base at J, with 16 bases between. CDR3 region: CASGFSGLSYEQYF. In DNA form, the CDR3 reads TGTGCCAGTGGGTTCTCGGGTTTGTCCTACGAGCAGTACTTC.

CDR3 in DNA: TGCAGCGTTGAAGAGGGAAACTACCCGATTGAAGCTTTCTTT. This encodes CSVEEGNYPIEAFF. This chain joins TRBV29-1 and TRBJ1-1; no firm D call. This CDR3 spans 14 amino acids. Trimming left V 0 bases short and J 7 bases short, with 15 bases between. Germline V gene lookup returns CDR1 SQVTM and CDR2 ANQGSEA.

Here the CDR3 DNA reads TGTGCCAGCAGTTATACGGGGACCGACTACGAGCAGTACTTC. Translation gives CASSYTGTDYEQYF. The chain employs TRBV6-5 and TRBJ2-7, with D perhaps TRBD1 or TRBD2 (5 bases each). V lost 3 bases, J lost 3 bases, and 12 bases lay in between. Per germline, CDR1 MNHEY and CDR2 SVGAGI. This CDR3 contains 14 residues.

The gene calls are TRBV4-3 and TRBJ2-1, with D possibly being TRBD1 (6 bases). CDR3 length: 14 residues. V was shortened by 3 bases and J by 5 bases, with 11 bases between the two germline ends. CDR1 LGHNA and CDR2 YSLEER come from the germline V gene. The CDR3 DNA follows: TGCGCCAGCAGCCACAGGGGATACAACAATGAGCAGTTCTTC. Translating it yields CASSHRGYNNEQFF.

This chain uses TRBV27 with TRBJ2-7; 7 bases match TRBD2. Trimming removed 5 bases from V and 3 bases from J; junction bases left unmatched: 10. This CDR3 contains 15 residues. Germline-derived CDR1 and CDR2 are MNHEY and SMNVEV (reference sequence). CDR3 DNA: TGTGCCAGCAGTCCCTCCTCGGGACTACACTACGAGCAGTACTTC. Translation: CASSPSSGLHYEQYF.

J is TRBJ2-1 and V is TRBV5-4; D call uncertain. V shed 1 base and J shed 8 bases, with 16 bases lying between them. The germline CDR1 and CDR2 sequences are SGHNT and YYREEE (reference sequence). The CDR3 covers 15 residues. The CDR3 nucleotides read TGTGCCAGCAGCTTGTATGTGCGACCAACGGATGAGCAGTTCTTC. Its protein is CASSLYVRPTDEQFF. Variable domain in full (rest from reference TRBV5-4 and TRBJ2-1): ETGVTQSPTHLIKTRGQQVTLRCSSQSGHNTVSWYQQALGQGPQFIFQYYREEENGRGNFPPRFSGLQFPNYSSELNVNALELDDSALYLCASSLYVRPTDEQFFGPGTRLTVL.

The chain combines TRBV5-4 with TRBJ2-3; 8 bases line up with TRBD2. The CDR3 consists of 15 residues. The germline V gene encodes CDR1 SGHNT and CDR2 YYREEE (reference sequence). V was clipped by 4 bases and J by 2 bases; unmatched bases: 6. Here the CDR3 reads CASSPGLDPTDTQYF. CDR3 sequence (DNA): TGTGCCAGCAGCCCGGGACTAGACCCCACAGATACGCAGTATTTT.